These 7 T cell receptor beta chains share one sample of origin, sequenced in a study of T cells in Graves' hyperthyroidism and ophthalmopathy. RNA transcripts were the template for amplifying TCR beta CDR3 regions. The HTBI primer set drove a first-round RT-PCR of the TCR CDR3. TCRdb independently ran MiXCR on the multiplex PCR reads; one entry per CDR3 protein. This table holds about 720,000 distinct CDR3 sequences, around 17% found once. The sequencing sample was made of blood. Receptors were obtained from a man younger than 35 with Graves' hyperthyroidism.

This chain connects TRBV6-2 or TRBV6-3 to TRBJ2-1, with D possibly called TRBD1 or TRBD2 (5 bases each). V lost 2 bases, J lost 4 bases, and 6 bases lay in between. CDR3 length equals 13 residues. From germline, CDR1 is MNHEY and CDR2 SVGEGT. CDR3 residues: CASSYEGYNEQFF. The CDR3 DNA reads as TGTGCCAGCAGTTACGAGGGGTACAATGAGCAGTTCTTC.

This rearrangement joins TRBV29-1 to TRBJ2-2; D not resolved. The V gene's germline CDR1 is SQVTM and CDR2 ANQGSEA. V shed 7 bases and J shed 5 bases, with 20 bases lying between them. CDR3 length equals 15 residues. The CDR3 reads CSALHKNLMTGELFF. In DNA form, the CDR3 reads TGCAGCGCCTTACATAAAAACTTAATGACCGGGGAGCTGTTTTTT.

This clonotype has at least ten counts. The J gene is TRBJ2-1, the V gene TRBV15; 7 bases line up with TRBD1. The germline V gene encodes CDR1 LNHNV and CDR2 YYDKDF (reference sequence). J gave up 2 bases and V 5 bases, and 6 bases lay outside the gene matches. The CDR3 covers 15 residues. CDR3 loop: CATSEGAVTYNEQFF. DNA of the CDR3: TGTGCCACCAGCGAGGGGGCAGTTACCTACAATGAGCAGTTCTTC.

This clonotype has at least ten counts. The chain carries TRBV18 and TRBJ2-7; 12 nucleotides match TRBD1. V lost 5 bases, J lost 4 bases, and 6 bases stayed unmatched. The CDR3 is 15 amino acids. Germline lookup yields CDR1 KGHSH and CDR2 LQKENI. CDR3: CASSTGQGALYEQYF. The CDR3, as DNA: TGTGCCAGCTCAACGGGACAGGGGGCCCTTTACGAGCAGTACTTC.

This clonotype was seen at least ten times. The chain carries TRBV2 and TRBJ2-3; D unresolved. V shed 1 base and J shed 2 bases, with 7 bases lying between them. The germline V gene encodes CDR1 SNHLY and CDR2 FYNNEI. The CDR3 totals 14 residues. Here the CDR3 reads CASSEDTFTDTQYF. The CDR3, as DNA: TGTGCCAGCAGTGAAGACACCTTCACAGATACGCAGTATTTT.

The chain is built from TRBV12-3 or TRBV12-4 and TRBJ2-3; D not certain. Trimming pared 1 base from V and 14 bases from J, leaving 16 bases between. The CDR3 sequence is 13 residues long. In DNA form, the CDR3 reads TGTGCCAGCAGTTTAGTCGGTAGTTCTCGGGCGTATTTT. Encoded protein: CASSLVGSSRAYF.

This clonotype appeared many times. CDR3 coding DNA: TGTGCCAGCAGTCCAAATCGAGAGGAGCAGTTCTTC. This encodes CASSPNREEQFF. The V and J genes are TRBV12-3 or TRBV12-4 and TRBJ2-1; D remains ambiguous. With 5 bases removed from V and 10 bases from J, the gap between germline ends came to 12 bases. The length of the CDR3 is 12 residues.